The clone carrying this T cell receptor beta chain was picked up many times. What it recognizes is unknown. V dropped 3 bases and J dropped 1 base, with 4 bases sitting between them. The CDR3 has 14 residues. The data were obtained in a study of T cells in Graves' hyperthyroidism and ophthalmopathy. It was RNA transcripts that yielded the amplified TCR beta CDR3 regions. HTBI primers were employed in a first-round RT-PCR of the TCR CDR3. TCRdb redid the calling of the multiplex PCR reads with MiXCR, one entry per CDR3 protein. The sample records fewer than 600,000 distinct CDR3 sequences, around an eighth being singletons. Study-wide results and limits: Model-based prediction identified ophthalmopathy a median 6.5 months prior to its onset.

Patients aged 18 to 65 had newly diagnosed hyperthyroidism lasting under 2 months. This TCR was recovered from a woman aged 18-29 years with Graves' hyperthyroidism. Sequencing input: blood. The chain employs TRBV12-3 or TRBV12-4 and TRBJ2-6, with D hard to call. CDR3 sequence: CASSFSSGANVLTF. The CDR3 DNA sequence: TGTGCCAGCAGTTTCTCTTCTGGGGCCAACGTCCTGACTTTC.